This TCR beta chain was identified during a study of T cell clonotyping in hematopoietic cell transplantation. Measured with immunoSEQ multiplex PCR; TCRdb has only the in-frame clones, and not every one. Of 3,000 or so clones listed, around 63% are singletons. Study results and caveats: Pathologically expanded recipient clonotypes increased progressively from day 30 to day 180 as diversity fell. Broader posttransplant TCR repertoire diversity was predicted by graft donor and pretransplant recipient Inverse Simpson Index values. Without cell sorting, CD4 versus CD8 contributions remain unresolved.

Blood collection times were about day -28 and days 30, 100, 180 posttransplant. This clone was seen a single time. Its target is unknown. Germline V gene data show CDR1 as SEHNR and CDR2 as FQNEAQ (reference sequence). This CDR3 is built from 15 residues. V was cut by 2 bases and J by 7 bases, with 14 bases left in between. This chain uses TRBV7-9 with TRBJ1-4; D is undetermined. The receptor was isolated from a female patient between 30 and 40 years old who had an allogeneic stem cell transplant, so T cells may come from the graft donor. Some clones in this sample may be carry-over from other donors' samples. Sequences were derived from peripheral blood mononuclear cells, sampled 30 days after allogeneic stem cell transplant. CDR3 in DNA: TGTGCCAGCAGCTTACCGGCGATCTTGGGTGAAAAACTGTTTTTT. Translation gives CASSLPAILGEKLFF.